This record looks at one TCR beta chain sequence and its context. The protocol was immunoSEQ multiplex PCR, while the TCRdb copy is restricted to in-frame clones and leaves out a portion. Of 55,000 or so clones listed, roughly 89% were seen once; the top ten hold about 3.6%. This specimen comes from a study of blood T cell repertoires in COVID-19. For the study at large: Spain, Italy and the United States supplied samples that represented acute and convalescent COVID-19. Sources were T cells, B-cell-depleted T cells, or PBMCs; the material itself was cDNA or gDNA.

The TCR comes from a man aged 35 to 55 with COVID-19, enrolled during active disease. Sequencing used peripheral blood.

In DNA form, the CDR3 reads TGTGCCAGCAGCCAATGGACTAGCGGGGGTAAGACCCAGTACTTC. This sequence encodes CASSQWTSGGKTQYF. The chain uses TRBV3-1 (or the pseudogene TRBV3-2) and TRBJ2-5; 13 nucleotides line up with TRBD2. The CDR3 is 15 amino acids. Germline assignment: CDR1 LGHDT and CDR2 YNNKEL (reference sequence). With V trimmed by 2 bases and J by 6 bases, 3 bases remained unmatched.